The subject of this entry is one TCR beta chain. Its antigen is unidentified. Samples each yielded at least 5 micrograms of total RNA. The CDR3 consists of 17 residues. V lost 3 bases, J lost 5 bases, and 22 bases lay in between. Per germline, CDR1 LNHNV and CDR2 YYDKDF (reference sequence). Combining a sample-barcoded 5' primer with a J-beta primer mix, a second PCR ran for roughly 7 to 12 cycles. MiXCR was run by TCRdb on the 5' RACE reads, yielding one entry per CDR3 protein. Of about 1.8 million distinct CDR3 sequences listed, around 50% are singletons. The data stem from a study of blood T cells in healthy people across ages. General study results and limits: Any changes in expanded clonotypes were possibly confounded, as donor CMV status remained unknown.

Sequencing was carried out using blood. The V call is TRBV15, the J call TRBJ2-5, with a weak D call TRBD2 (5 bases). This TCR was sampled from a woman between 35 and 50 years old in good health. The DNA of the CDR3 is TGTGCCACCAGCAGCTTCGGGGAGCAGGCGGTTGTGGAGACCCAGTACTTC. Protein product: CATSSFGEQAVVETQYF.